The next 32 T cell receptor beta chains were all read from a single sample in a study of T cell changes during pregnancy in multiple sclerosis. Here immunoSEQ multiplex PCR was the method, and the copy in TCRdb shows in-frame clones only, minus some. This table has approximately 52,000 clones, 85% to 95% appearing once. The input for sequencing was CD4+ T cells from peripheral blood mononuclear cells, taken in the third trimester of pregnancy. These receptors originate from a female donor with multiple sclerosis, enrolled in a pregnancy study.

The chain has TRBV19 and TRBJ1-2; no firm D call. This CDR3 comprises 13 residues. Trimming cost V 7 bases and J 4 bases, with 13 bases left between them. Germline CDR1 is LNHDA and CDR2 is SQIVND (reference sequence). DNA of the CDR3: TGTGCCAGTACCTACCCAGAGGCCTATGGCTACACCTTC. Its protein is CASTYPEAYGYTF. Full variable domain (rest looked up from reference TRBV19 and TRBJ1-2): DGGITQSPKYLFRKEGQNVTLSCEQNLNHDAMYWYRQDPGQGLRLIYYSQIVNDFQKGDIAEGYSVSREKKESFPLTVTSAQKNPTAFYLCASTYPEAYGYTFGSGTRLTVV.

This chain uses TRBV5-4 with TRBJ2-1; D possibly corresponds to TRBD2 (6 bases). Trimming removed 1 base at V and 5 bases at J, with 13 bases between. The CDR3 is made up of 15 amino acids. Germline V gene data show CDR1 as SGHNT and CDR2 as YYREEE (reference sequence). CDR3 bases: TGTGCCAGCAGCTTGCCCGGGAGTGGAAACAATGAGCAGTTCTTC. Amino acids: CASSLPGSGNNEQFF.

The chain is built from TRBV5-1 and TRBJ1-2, with 12 bases that match TRBD1. From germline, CDR1 is SGHRS and CDR2 YFSETQ. This CDR3 is 19 amino acids long. J was trimmed by 2 bases and V by 0 bases; bases with no gene match: 11. CDR3 loop: CASSLAGTGGARANYGYTF. The CDR3 DNA sequence: TGCGCCAGCAGCTTGGCCGGGACAGGGGGCGCAAGGGCCAACTATGGCTACACCTTC.

DNA for the CDR3: TGTGCCAGCCTAAACTGGGCGGGGCGCGAGCAGTACTTC. This gives the protein CASLNWAGREQYF. The chain links TRBV5-6 to TRBJ2-7, with D possibly TRBD2 on 6 matching bases. V shed 7 bases and J shed 6 bases, with 17 bases lying between them. Germline CDR1 and CDR2: SGHDT and YYEEEE. The CDR3 extends over 13 amino acids.

The chain has TRBV11-2 and TRBJ2-7; tentatively, D is TRBD2 (5 bases). Trimming shortened V by 2 bases and J by 4 bases, and 12 bases separated the two germline ends. The length of the CDR3 is 14 residues. The germline V gene encodes CDR1 SGHAT and CDR2 FQNNGV. This CDR3 reads CASSLMGGGYEQYF. For the CDR3, the DNA is TGTGCCAGCAGCTTAATGGGCGGAGGTTACGAGCAGTACTTC.

In its sample, this clone was seen once. The chain joins TRBV6-1 to TRBJ1-5; 7 nucleotides line up with TRBD1. The CDR3 loop spans 16 amino acids. Trimming cost V 4 bases and J 3 bases; bases outside gene matches: 9. Germline assignment: CDR1 MNHNS and CDR2 SASEGT. The CDR3 here is CASSGALRGANQPQHF. For the CDR3, the DNA is TGTGCCAGCAGTGGCGCCCTCAGGGGGGCCAATCAGCCCCAGCATTTT.

J is TRBJ2-3 and V is TRBV7-3, with TRBD2 matching over 7 bases. Trimming took 1 base from V and 1 from J; bases not matched to a gene: 8. Germline V gene sequence: CDR1 SGHTA, CDR2 FQGTGA. This CDR3 contains 17 residues. The DNA for the CDR3 is TGTGCCAGCAGCTTAAGTCTCCCGGGAGGCGGCACAGATACGCAGTATTTT. Amino acid sequence: CASSLSLPGGGTDTQYF.

The chain uses TRBV19 and TRBJ1-5; 8 bases are a match to TRBD1. V lost 6 bases, J lost 0 bases, and 7 bases stayed unmatched. The CDR3 contains 16 residues. In germline, CDR1 is LNHDA, CDR2 SQIVND (reference sequence). The CDR3 loop is CASRPTGTGSNQPQHF. The CDR3 nucleotides are TGTGCCAGTAGACCTACCGGGACAGGTAGCAATCAGCCCCAGCATTTT.

This rearrangement joins TRBV11-3 to TRBJ2-7; TRBD2 agrees at 8 bases. Germline CDR1 and CDR2: SGHNT and YENEEA. This CDR3 is built from 13 residues. The V gene end was trimmed by 9 bases and the J gene end by 4 bases; junction bases not matched to a gene: 8. The DNA for the CDR3 is TGTGCCAGTTCGCCCAGCGGGGGATACGAGCAGTACTTC. This sequence encodes CASSPSGGYEQYF.

The chain links TRBV29-1 to TRBJ1-1, with 10 bases that match TRBD1. Germline V lookup: CDR1 SQVTM, CDR2 ANQGSEA. This CDR3 contains 14 residues. Trimming removed 1 base from V and 6 bases from J; junction bases left unmatched: 5. The CDR3 DNA reads TGCAGCGTTGAAGCCGGGACAGGGGCGTCTGAAGCTTTCTTT. Its translation: CSVEAGTGASEAFF.

The chain combines TRBV2 with TRBJ1-4; D gene uncertain. This CDR3 is built from 17 residues. The germline gives CDR1 SNHLY, CDR2 FYNNEI. V lost 2 bases and J lost 0, with 13 bases in between. The CDR3 loop reads CASSEFRLDATNEKLFF. The CDR3 DNA reads TGTGCCAGCAGTGAATTCAGGTTGGATGCAACTAATGAAAAACTGTTTTTT.

The chain links TRBV7-6 to TRBJ1-4, with 9 bases aligning to TRBD1. Germline values: CDR1 SGHVS, CDR2 FNYEAQ. CDR3 size: 13 residues. V shed 3 bases, J shed 13 bases, and the junction held 6 bases outside the gene matches. The CDR3 nucleotides read TGTGCCAGCAGCTTCGCCTCGGGACAGGGACTGTTTTTT. Translating gives CASSFASGQGLFF.

CDR3 amino acids: CASSPSPGTERYEQYF. CDR3 in DNA: TGTGCCAGTAGCCCTTCTCCCGGGACAGAGAGATACGAGCAGTACTTC. V is TRBV19 and J is TRBJ2-7, with 7 bases identical to TRBD1. In germline, CDR1 is LNHDA, CDR2 SQIVND (reference sequence). V lost 6 bases to trimming and J lost 4 bases; unmatched junction nucleotides: 15. This CDR3 has 16 residues.

This clone was counted between two and nine times. J is TRBJ1-3 and V is TRBV6-5; 7 bases fit TRBD1. The CDR3 runs to 15 residues. CDR1 and CDR2 from the germline V gene are MNHEY and SVGAGI. V lost 6 bases to trimming and J lost 4 bases; unmatched junction nucleotides: 9. The CDR3, as DNA: TGTGCCAGCAGAGAGGGACAGAGGCCAGGAAACACCATATATTTT. It yields the protein CASREGQRPGNTIYF.

V gene TRBV29-1 combines with J gene TRBJ1-1; D might be TRBD1 (5 bases). Germline-derived CDR1 and CDR2 are SQVTM and ANQGSEA. The V end lost 8 bases, the J end lost 4 bases, and 17 bases lay between the germline ends. CDR3 length equals 13 residues. The CDR3 DNA follows: TGCAGCACCCGATTGGGGGAGGGCACTGAAGCTTTCTTT. The encoded protein is CSTRLGEGTEAFF.

This chain uses TRBV7-9 with TRBJ1-2; a weak D match, TRBD1 (5 bases). This CDR3 spans 16 amino acids. Trimming shortened V by 1 base and J by 2 bases, and 14 bases separated the two germline ends. Looked up from germline, CDR1 is SEHNR and CDR2 is FQNEAQ (reference sequence). The CDR3 region has the DNA TGTGCCAGCAGCTTAGGGGGGGACCGAGGAAACTATGGCTACACCTTC. Translated: CASSLGGDRGNYGYTF.

This clone has only one observation. The chain combines TRBV6-6 with TRBJ2-5, with a weak D call TRBD2 (5 bases). V dropped 6 bases and J dropped 0 bases, with 14 bases sitting between them. The CDR3 spans 15 residues. Per the germline V gene, CDR1 is MNHNY and CDR2 is SVGAGI (reference sequence). CDR3 bases: TGTGCCAGCAGCGCCGGGGTAAGGGACCAAGAGACCCAGTACTTC. It translates to CASSAGVRDQETQYF.

This chain uses TRBV2 with TRBJ2-1; 14 bases fit TRBD2. CDR1 SNHLY and CDR2 FYNNEI come from the germline V gene. The CDR3 is 14 amino acids. V trimming: 6 bases; J trimming: 8 bases; junction bases outside the gene matches: 3. This chain's CDR3 is CASSPGLAGDEQFF. CDR3 in DNA: TGTGCCAGCAGCCCGGGACTAGCGGGGGATGAGCAGTTCTTC.

This chain uses TRBV6-5 with TRBJ2-2; 8 bases map to TRBD2. Germline lookup yields CDR1 MNHEY and CDR2 SVGAGI. V lost 5 bases and J lost 7; bases outside the gene matches: 0. The CDR3 totals 12 residues. CDR3 loop: CASSREGGELFF. The DNA of the CDR3 is TGTGCCAGCAGTCGGGAGGGCGGGGAGCTGTTTTTT.

The chain has TRBV7-9 and TRBJ1-1; D possibly corresponds to TRBD1 (5 bases). With 5 bases removed from V and 0 bases from J, the gap between germline ends came to 13 bases. This CDR3 has 15 amino acids. Germline CDR1 reads SEHNR; CDR2 reads FQNEAQ (reference sequence). CDR3 residues: CASSPPTVMNTEAFF. The CDR3 nucleotides read TGTGCCAGCAGCCCTCCGACAGTCATGAACACTGAAGCTTTCTTT.

The genes are TRBV19 and TRBJ1-2, with a weak D call TRBD1 (5 bases). Trimming removed 5 bases from V and 3 bases from J, with 13 bases in between. The CDR3 totals 14 residues. Germline-derived CDR1 and CDR2 are LNHDA and SQIVND (reference sequence). CDR3 nucleotides: TGTGCCAGTAGTTTGGATGGCAGGGACTATGGCTACACCTTC. Amino acid sequence: CASSLDGRDYGYTF. Combining the CDR3 with reference TRBV19 and TRBJ1-2 gives the whole variable domain DGGITQSPKYLFRKEGQNVTLSCEQNLNHDAMYWYRQDPGQGLRLIYYSQIVNDFQKGDIAEGYSVSREKKESFPLTVTSAQKNPTAFYLCASSLDGRDYGYTFGSGTRLTVV.

The CDR3 bases are TGTGCCATCAGTGCTAAACAGAACAATGAGCAGTTCTTC. It yields the protein CAISAKQNNEQFF. The V call is TRBV10-3, the J call TRBJ2-1; no firm D call. The CDR3 runs 13 residues. CDR1 is ENHRY and CDR2 is SYGVKD in the germline V gene. The ends were cut back, 4 bases at V and 5 bases at J, with 9 bases in the middle.

V is TRBV19 and J is TRBJ2-1; D not resolved. Deletions cut 1 base from V and 8 bases from J, with 9 bases between. The CDR3 is 13 residues long. Per germline, CDR1 LNHDA and CDR2 SQIVND (reference sequence). As DNA, the CDR3 is TGTGCCAGTAGTATAGCGGTTCGGGATGAGCAGTTCTTC. This encodes CASSIAVRDEQFF.

The chain recombines TRBV27 with TRBJ2-1; 10 bases fit TRBD2. Trimming took 4 bases from V and 4 from J; bases not matched to a gene: 4. Looked up from germline, CDR1 is MNHEY and CDR2 is SMNVEV (reference sequence). The CDR3 is 15 residues long. The CDR3 DNA reads as TGTGCCAGCAGTTCAGCTAGCGGGGGTTACAATGAGCAGTTCTTC. It yields the protein CASSSASGGYNEQFF.

The CDR3 region is CASSTQGAKHEQFF. The CDR3 DNA is TGTGCCAGTAGTACACAGGGGGCAAAGCATGAGCAGTTCTTC. The rearrangement uses TRBV19 and TRBJ2-1; 9 bases fit TRBD1. V gave up 4 bases and J gave up 8 bases; unmatched junction bases: 6. Germline V gives CDR1 LNHDA, CDR2 SQIVND (reference sequence). The CDR3 contains 14 residues.

The chain joins TRBV6-1 to TRBJ1-3; no clear D. The V end lost 6 bases, the J end lost 4 bases, and 13 bases lay between the germline ends. The CDR3 is 14 residues long. CDR1 is MNHNS and CDR2 is SASEGT in the germline V gene. The CDR3 protein is CASSAHTGGNTIYF. CDR3 sequence (DNA): TGTGCCAGCAGCGCACACACCGGGGGAAACACCATATATTTT.

J is TRBJ2-1 and V is TRBV27; the D is unclear. CDR3 length: 15 residues. The ends were cut back, 4 bases at V and 6 bases at J, with 16 bases in the middle. Germline-derived CDR1 and CDR2 are MNHEY and SMNVEV (reference sequence). The DNA of the CDR3 is TGTGCCAGCAGTTCAACCGTTCTAAGTATCAATGAGCAGTTCTTC. Translating it yields CASSSTVLSINEQFF.

The chain carries TRBV5-1 and TRBJ1-6; D call uncertain. Trimming removed 0 bases from V and 10 bases from J, with 11 bases in between. The CDR3 is made up of 14 amino acids. Per the germline V gene, CDR1 is SGHRS and CDR2 is YFSETQ. CDR3 loop: CASSLDGEYSPLHF. For the CDR3, the DNA is TGCGCCAGCAGCTTGGATGGGGAGTACTCACCCCTCCACTTT.

V gene TRBV5-8 combines with J gene TRBJ2-1; D is possibly TRBD2 (5 bases). CDR1 is SGHTS and CDR2 is YDEGEE in the germline V gene. V was trimmed by 0 bases and J by 0 bases, leaving 7 bases between them. CDR3 length: 15 amino acids. Here the CDR3 DNA reads TGTGCCAGCAGCTTGGGAGCGGCCTCCTACAATGAGCAGTTCTTC. Amino acid sequence: CASSLGAASYNEQFF.

This chain joins TRBV6-1 and TRBJ2-1, with TRBD1 matching 9 bases. Germline V gene sequence: CDR1 MNHNS, CDR2 SASEGT. The CDR3 covers 15 residues. With 6 bases clipped from V and 4 bases from J, the junction kept 7 bases outside the gene matches. The CDR3 sequence is CASSPGTGWYNEQFF. CDR3 DNA: TGTGCCAGCAGCCCCGGGACAGGGTGGTACAATGAGCAGTTCTTC.

The rearrangement links TRBV7-3 to TRBJ1-5; D is uncertain. Per germline, CDR1 SGHTA and CDR2 FQGTGA. The V end was cut by 5 bases, the J end by 0 bases, with 11 bases between. The CDR3 is 15 residues long. The CDR3 DNA is TGTGCCAGCAGCCTCTTATATCTTAGCAATCAGCCCCAGCATTTT. It is translated as CASSLLYLSNQPQHF.

The CDR3 loop reads CASSALQLGFTGNTIYF. As DNA, the CDR3 is TGTGCCAGCAGTGCACTACAACTTGGGTTCACTGGAAACACCATATATTTT. The chain carries TRBV2 and TRBJ1-3; D gene unclear. This CDR3 has 17 amino acids. The ends were cut back, 4 bases at V and 2 bases at J, with 18 bases in the middle. Germline V gene data show CDR1 as SNHLY and CDR2 as FYNNEI.